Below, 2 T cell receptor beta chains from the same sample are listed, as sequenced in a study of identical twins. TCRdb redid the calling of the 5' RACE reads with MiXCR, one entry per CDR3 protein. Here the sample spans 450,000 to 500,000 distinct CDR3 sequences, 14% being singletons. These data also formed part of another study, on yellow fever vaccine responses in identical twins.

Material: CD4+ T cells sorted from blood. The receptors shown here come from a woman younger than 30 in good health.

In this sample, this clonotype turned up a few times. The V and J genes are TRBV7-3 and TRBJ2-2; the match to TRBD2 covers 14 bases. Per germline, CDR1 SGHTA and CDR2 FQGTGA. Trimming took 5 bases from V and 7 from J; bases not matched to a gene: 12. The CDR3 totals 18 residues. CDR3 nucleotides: TGTGCCAGCAGCCCTCGACTAGCGGGGGGGCGGTTGGGCGGGGAGCTGTTTTTT. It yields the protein CASSPRLAGGRLGGELFF.

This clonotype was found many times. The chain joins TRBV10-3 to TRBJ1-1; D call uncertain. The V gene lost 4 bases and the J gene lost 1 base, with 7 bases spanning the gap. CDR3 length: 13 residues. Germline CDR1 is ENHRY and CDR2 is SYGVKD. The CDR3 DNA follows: TGTGCCATCAGTGGCCCAGGGAACACTGAAGCTTTCTTT. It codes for CAISGPGNTEAFF.